A single sample gave rise to the 9 T cell receptor beta chains below, sequenced in a study of blood T cell repertoires in COVID-19. Sequenced by immunoSEQ multiplex PCR; TCRdb stores in-frame clones only, minus some. The repertoire holds some 8,100 clones, with more than 85% as singletons. Sequencing used peripheral blood. The source is a woman aged 45-59 years with active COVID-19.

The chain has TRBV19 and TRBJ1-5; 11 bases align to TRBD1. CDR1 is LNHDA, CDR2 SQIVND, per germline (reference sequence). The CDR3 totals 15 residues. The junction had 7 bases not matched to a gene; V was cut back by 5 bases and J by 7 bases. In DNA form, the CDR3 reads TGTGCCAGTAGTCCCGGGACAGGGGGTTGGCAGCCCCAGCATTTT. Its translation: CASSPGTGGWQPQHF.

The rearrangement joins TRBV7-8 to TRBJ2-5, with D possibly being TRBD2 (5 bases). Germline loops: CDR1 SGHVS, CDR2 FQNEAQ. This CDR3 spans 13 amino acids. V was trimmed by 5 bases and J by 2 bases, leaving 9 bases between them. The chain's CDR3 is CASSEGVQETQYF. CDR3 bases: TGTGCCAGCAGCGAGGGTGTGCAAGAGACCCAGTACTTC.

The CDR3 here is CASSSRGTSGRPGELFF. CDR3 DNA: TGTGCCAGCAGCTCGCGTGGGACTAGCGGGAGGCCCGGGGAGCTGTTTTTT. This sequence joins TRBV11-3 and TRBJ2-2; 15 bases match TRBD2. CDR3 length: 17 residues. The germline CDR1 and CDR2 sequences are SGHNT and YENEEA. Losses at the gene ends were 4 bases for V and 6 bases for J; bases not matched to a gene: 6.

The chain carries TRBV5-1 and TRBJ2-3, with a possible D match to TRBD2 (5 bases). The germline V and J ends were trimmed by 0 bases and 6 bases, with 14 bases remaining between them. The germline V gene has CDR1 SGHRS and CDR2 YFSETQ. This CDR3 has 15 residues. CDR3 sequence reads: CASSLGLAPRDTQYF. The CDR3 DNA reads as TGCGCCAGCAGCTTGGGGCTAGCCCCACGGGATACGCAGTATTTT.

The chain combines TRBV9 with TRBJ2-1, with 9 bases fitting TRBD2. In germline, CDR1 is SGDLS, CDR2 YYNGEE. V lost 0 bases to trimming and J lost 0 bases; unmatched junction nucleotides: 1. The CDR3 covers 16 residues. DNA for the CDR3: TGTGCCAGCAGCGTAGTTAGCGGGAGCTCCTACAATGAGCAGTTCTTC. Protein product: CASSVVSGSSYNEQFF.

The V call is TRBV5-1, the J call TRBJ2-1; TRBD2 matches 16 bases. The ends lost 4 bases at V and 7 bases at J; junction bases unmatched: 2. Germline CDR1 SGHRS, CDR2 YFSETQ. The CDR3 spans 15 residues. CDR3 residues: CASSQGLAGGNEQFF. The CDR3 DNA is TGCGCCAGCAGCCAGGGACTAGCGGGAGGGAATGAGCAGTTCTTC.

The chain couples TRBV5-6 to TRBJ2-2, with no clear D. V shed 1 base and J shed 7 bases, with 11 bases lying between them. The CDR3 is 14 amino acids. CDR1 SGHDT and CDR2 YYEEEE come from the germline V gene. As DNA, the CDR3 is TGTGCCAGCAGCTTGCCCGGAGTGCACGGGGAGCTGTTTTTT. Translated, it gives CASSLPGVHGELFF.

The chain combines TRBV6-2 or TRBV6-3 with TRBJ2-7, with D possibly being TRBD1 (5 bases). Trimming took off 1 base at V and 0 bases at J, with 10 bases between the two ends. The CDR3 extends over 15 amino acids. Per the germline V gene, CDR1 is MNHEY and CDR2 is SVGEGT. The CDR3 protein is CASSYLGARSYEQYF. DNA for the CDR3: TGTGCCAGCAGTTACTTAGGGGCGCGCTCCTACGAGCAGTACTTC.

The chain links TRBV14 to TRBJ1-1; 7 bases are a match to TRBD1. Germline V gene data show CDR1 as SGHDN and CDR2 as FVKESK. This CDR3 region has 20 residues. Trimming at V came to 2 bases and at J to 0 bases, leaving 18 bases not matched to a gene. CDR3 DNA sequence: TGTGCCAGCAGCCAATCTAGGTTCTCGACAGGGTCATATATGAACACTGAAGCTTTCTTT. Its protein product is CASSQSRFSTGSYMNTEAFF.